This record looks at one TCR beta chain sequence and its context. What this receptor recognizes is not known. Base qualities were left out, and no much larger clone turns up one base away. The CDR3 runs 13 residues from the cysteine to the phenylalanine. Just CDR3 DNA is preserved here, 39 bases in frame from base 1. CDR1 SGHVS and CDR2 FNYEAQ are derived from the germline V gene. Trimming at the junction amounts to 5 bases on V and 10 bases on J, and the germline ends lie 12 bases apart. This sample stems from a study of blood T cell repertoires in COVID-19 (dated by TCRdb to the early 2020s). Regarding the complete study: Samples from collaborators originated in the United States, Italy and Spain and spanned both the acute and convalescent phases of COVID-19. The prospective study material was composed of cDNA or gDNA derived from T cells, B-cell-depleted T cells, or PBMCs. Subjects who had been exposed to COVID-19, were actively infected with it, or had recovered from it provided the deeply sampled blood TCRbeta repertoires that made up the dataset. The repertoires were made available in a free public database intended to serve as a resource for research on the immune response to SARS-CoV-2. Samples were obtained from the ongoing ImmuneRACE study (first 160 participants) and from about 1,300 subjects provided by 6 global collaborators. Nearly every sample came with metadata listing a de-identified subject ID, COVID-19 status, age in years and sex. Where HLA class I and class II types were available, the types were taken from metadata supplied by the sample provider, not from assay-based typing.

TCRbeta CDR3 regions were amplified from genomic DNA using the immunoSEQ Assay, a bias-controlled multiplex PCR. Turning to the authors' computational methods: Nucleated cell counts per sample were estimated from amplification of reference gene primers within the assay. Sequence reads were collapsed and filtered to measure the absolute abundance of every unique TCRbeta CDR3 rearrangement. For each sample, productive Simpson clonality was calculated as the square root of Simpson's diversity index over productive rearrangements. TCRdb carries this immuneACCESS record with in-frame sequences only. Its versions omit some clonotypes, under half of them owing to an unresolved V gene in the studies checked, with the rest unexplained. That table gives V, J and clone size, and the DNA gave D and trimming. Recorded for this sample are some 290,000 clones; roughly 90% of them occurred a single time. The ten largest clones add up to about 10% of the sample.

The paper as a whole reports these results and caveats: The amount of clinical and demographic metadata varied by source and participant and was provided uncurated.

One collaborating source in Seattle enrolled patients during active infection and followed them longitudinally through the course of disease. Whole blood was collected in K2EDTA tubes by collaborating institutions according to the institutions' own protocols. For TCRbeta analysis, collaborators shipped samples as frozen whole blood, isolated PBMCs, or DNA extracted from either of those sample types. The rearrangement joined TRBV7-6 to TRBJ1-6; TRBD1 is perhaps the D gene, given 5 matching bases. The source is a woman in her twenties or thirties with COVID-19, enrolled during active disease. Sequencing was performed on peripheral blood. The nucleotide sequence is TGTGCCAGCAGCCCGGACATCGAATCACCCCTCCACTTT. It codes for CASSPDIESPLHF. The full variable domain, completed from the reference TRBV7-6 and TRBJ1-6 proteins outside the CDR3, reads GAGVSQSPRYKVTKRGQDVALRCDPISGHVSLYWYRQALGQGPEFLTYFNYEAQQDKSGLPNDRFSAERPEGSISTLTIQRTEQRDSAMYRCASSPDIESPLHFGNGTRLTVT.